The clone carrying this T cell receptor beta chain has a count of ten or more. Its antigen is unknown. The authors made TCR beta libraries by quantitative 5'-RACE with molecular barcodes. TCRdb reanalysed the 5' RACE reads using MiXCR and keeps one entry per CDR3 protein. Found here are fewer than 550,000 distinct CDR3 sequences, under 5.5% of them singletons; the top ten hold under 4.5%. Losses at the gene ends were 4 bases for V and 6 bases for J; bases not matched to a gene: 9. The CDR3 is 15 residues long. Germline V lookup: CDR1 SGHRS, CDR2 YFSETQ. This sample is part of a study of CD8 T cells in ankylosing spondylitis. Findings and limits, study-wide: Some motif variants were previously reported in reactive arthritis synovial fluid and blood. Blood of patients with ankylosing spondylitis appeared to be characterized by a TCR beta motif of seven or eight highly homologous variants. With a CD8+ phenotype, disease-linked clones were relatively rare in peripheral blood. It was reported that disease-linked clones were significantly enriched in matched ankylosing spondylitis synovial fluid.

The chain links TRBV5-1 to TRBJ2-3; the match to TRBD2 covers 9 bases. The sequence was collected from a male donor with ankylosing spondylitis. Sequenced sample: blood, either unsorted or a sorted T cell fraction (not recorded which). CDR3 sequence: CASSPGTSRVDTQYF. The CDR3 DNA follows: TGCGCCAGCAGCCCCGGGACTAGCCGGGTGGATACGCAGTATTTT.